The 29 T cell receptor beta chains reported below all come from one sample, sequenced in a study of OX40 agonist ivuxolimab in advanced cancers. Clones were sequenced by immunoSEQ multiplex PCR, and TCRdb holds only the in-frame ones, with some missing. The data show around 51,000 clones, 88% seen once. The sample in question was CD4+ or CD8+ T cells sorted from blood, obtained in a trial of the OX40 agonist ivuxolimab. The receptors stem from an adult with an advanced solid tumor such as melanoma, head and neck, liver or kidney cancer.

The V and J genes are TRBV10-3 and TRBJ2-1; 9 bases line up with TRBD1. Looked up from germline, CDR1 is ENHRY and CDR2 is SYGVKD. The CDR3 extends over 15 amino acids. With V trimmed by 10 bases and J by 7 bases, 14 bases remained unmatched. CDR3 DNA: TGTGCCACAAACTCCGGGACAGGGATGACGAATGAGCAGTTCTTC. Translated, it gives CATNSGTGMTNEQFF.

The chain has TRBV6-1 and TRBJ1-4; 7 bases map to TRBD1. Trimming removed 9 bases from V and 5 bases from J; junction bases left unmatched: 6. The germline V gene has CDR1 MNHNS and CDR2 SASEGT. The CDR3 has 13 residues. CDR3 bases: TGTGCCAGTAACAGGGGCGGAAATGAAAAACTGTTTTTT. It codes for CASNRGGNEKLFF.

This clone turned up a few times. The rearrangement uses TRBV29-1 and TRBJ1-2; the match to TRBD1 covers 7 bases. There are 11 residues in the CDR3. The germline CDR1 and CDR2 sequences are SQVTM and ANQGSEA. V trimming: 7 bases; J trimming: 8 bases; junction bases outside the gene matches: 7. CDR3 bases: TGCAGCGCCGAAGACAGGGACGGCTACACCTTC. It codes for CSAEDRDGYTF.

V usage is TRBV4-2 and J usage is TRBJ2-1; perhaps TRBD1 as D (6 bases). V dropped 0 bases and J dropped 8 bases, with 11 bases sitting between them. The CDR3 has 14 residues. Per germline, CDR1 LGHNA and CDR2 YNFKEQ. The CDR3 nucleotides read TGTGCCAGCAGCCAAGAAACACAGGGCCATGAGCAGTTCTTC. It encodes CASSQETQGHEQFF.

The chain employs TRBV18 and TRBJ2-7; D unclear. The germline CDR1 and CDR2 sequences are KGHSH and LQKENI. Trimming removed 2 bases from V and 0 bases from J, with 11 bases in between. The CDR3 loop spans 15 amino acids. CDR3 amino acids: CASSPYLEYSYEQYF. The CDR3 coding sequence is TGTGCCAGCTCACCATACCTTGAGTACTCCTACGAGCAGTACTTC.

The V and J genes are TRBV28 and TRBJ1-4; tentative D call: TRBD1 (5 bases). The germline V gene encodes CDR1 MDHEN and CDR2 SYDVKM. V was cut by 8 bases and J by 9 bases, with 16 bases left in between. The CDR3 spans 13 residues. This chain's CDR3 is CASSRRGGQKLFF. The CDR3 nucleotides read TGTGCCAGCTCGAGGAGGGGAGGGCAAAAACTGTTTTTT.

The J gene is TRBJ2-7, the V gene TRBV2, with 11 bases identical to TRBD1. CDR1 and CDR2 (germline): SNHLY, FYNNEI. This CDR3 contains 15 residues. V lost 4 bases to trimming and J lost 7 bases; unmatched junction nucleotides: 9. The DNA of the CDR3 is TGTGCCAGCAGTGTTTTAGGACAGGGGGCCGGTGAGCAGTACTTC. Protein sequence: CASSVLGQGAGEQYF.

The genes are TRBV5-6 and TRBJ2-2; no reliable D call. There are 13 residues in the CDR3. Looked up from germline, CDR1 is SGHDT and CDR2 is YYEEEE. Trimming left V 6 bases short and J 4 bases short, with 10 bases between. The CDR3 bases are TGTGCCAGCACTGTTGGGCTCACCGGGGAGCTGTTTTTT. It is translated as CASTVGLTGELFF.

This rearrangement joins TRBV7-9 to TRBJ2-1, with 10 positions matching TRBD2. The germline V gene has CDR1 SEHNR and CDR2 FQNEAQ (reference sequence). Trimming took 3 bases from V and 7 from J; bases not matched to a gene: 9. The CDR3 consists of 16 residues. This chain's CDR3 is CASSLLLAGGGNEQFF. The CDR3 bases are TGTGCCAGCAGCTTGCTGTTAGCGGGAGGTGGGAATGAGCAGTTCTTC.

The rearrangement links TRBV28 to TRBJ1-4; maybe TRBD1 (6 bases). CDR1 is MDHEN and CDR2 is SYDVKM in the germline V gene. The CDR3 consists of 14 residues. The V end lost 6 bases, the J end lost 12 bases, and 20 bases lay between the germline ends. The CDR3 region has the DNA TGTGCCAGCAGCATACAGGGCGCCTCCCTCCAACTGTTTTTT. Translated, it gives CASSIQGASLQLFF.

The chain combines TRBV2 with TRBJ2-7, with D perhaps assigned TRBD1 or TRBD2 (5 bases each). Per germline, CDR1 SNHLY and CDR2 FYNNEI. The CDR3 covers 15 residues. Trimming removed 5 bases from V and 0 bases from J, with 14 bases in between. Here the CDR3 reads CASSQVGPPSYEQYF. The CDR3 nucleotides read TGTGCCAGCAGTCAGGTGGGACCGCCCTCCTACGAGCAGTACTTC.

The genes are TRBV9 and TRBJ2-3; possible D gene TRBD2, 6 bases. The CDR3 loop spans 15 amino acids. Trimming pared 4 bases from V and 4 bases from J, leaving 16 bases between. Germline-derived CDR1 and CDR2 are SGDLS and YYNGEE. The CDR3 is CASSPRTGASDTQYF. The CDR3 nucleotides read TGTGCCAGCAGCCCCCGAACGGGAGCTTCAGATACGCAGTATTTT.

The chain joins TRBV10-3 to TRBJ2-1, with 9 bases lining up with TRBD2. This CDR3 comprises 12 residues. J lost 5 bases, V lost 10 bases, and 3 bases had no gene match. Germline V gene lookup returns CDR1 ENHRY and CDR2 SYGVKD. CDR3 sequence (DNA): TGTGCCACTAGCGGGACTGACAATGAGCAGTTCTTC. Protein product: CATSGTDNEQFF.

In this sample, this clone turned up a few times. V and J are TRBV7-9 and TRBJ2-6; D may be TRBD1 or TRBD2 (5 bases each). V was trimmed by 5 bases and J by 4 bases, leaving 12 bases between them. Germline lookup yields CDR1 SEHNR and CDR2 FQNEAQ (reference sequence). This CDR3 region has 15 residues. The CDR3 DNA reads TGTGCCAGCAGCACCGGGACCCCGGGGGCCAACGTCCTGACTTTC. It specifies CASSTGTPGANVLTF.

CDR3 sequence: CAFQGLSYGYTF. CDR3 coding DNA: TGTGCCTTCCAGGGGTTGAGCTATGGCTACACCTTC. This chain links TRBV5-4 with TRBJ1-2; D might be TRBD1 (6 bases). The germline CDR1 and CDR2 sequences are SGHNT and YYREEE (reference sequence). There are 12 residues in the CDR3. V gave up 10 bases and J gave up 4 bases, with 14 bases separating them.

The sample holds a few counts of this clone. V and J are TRBV28 and TRBJ2-7, with a possible D match to TRBD2 (6 bases). V dropped 4 bases and J dropped 2 bases, with 15 bases sitting between them. The CDR3 is 15 amino acids. CDR1 is MDHEN, CDR2 SYDVKM, per germline. CDR3 nucleotide sequence: TGTGCCAGCAGTTCATACGGGAGCCCCACCTACGAGCAGTACTTC. This codes for CASSSYGSPTYEQYF.

V gene TRBV2 combines with J gene TRBJ1-6; D ambiguous. Germline V gene lookup returns CDR1 SNHLY and CDR2 FYNNEI. This CDR3 region has 15 residues. Trimming removed 4 bases at V and 0 bases at J, with 7 bases between. CDR3 DNA: TGTGCCAGCAGTGGTAGTAACTCCTATAATTCACCCCTCCACTTT. It translates to CASSGSNSYNSPLHF.

This chain uses TRBV11-3 with TRBJ2-5; 8 nucleotides agree with TRBD1. This CDR3 is built from 14 residues. Germline CDR1 is SGHNT and CDR2 is YENEEA. After removal of 5 bases from V and 4 bases from J, the junction contained 6 bases not matched to a gene. DNA for the CDR3: TGTGCCAGCAGCCCACACAGGGGGACAGAGACCCAGTACTTC. This encodes CASSPHRGTETQYF.

This chain links TRBV19 with TRBJ2-4; D unclear. The V and J ends lost 1 base and 0 bases respectively, with 13 bases between them. The CDR3 has 17 residues. Germline V gene sequence: CDR1 LNHDA, CDR2 SQIVND (reference sequence). CDR3 residues: CASSIVSSPGAKNIQYF. The CDR3, as DNA: TGTGCCAGTAGTATAGTCAGCTCCCCAGGAGCCAAAAACATTCAGTACTTC. Full variable domain (remainder filled in from reference TRBV19 and TRBJ2-4): DGGITQSPKYLFRKEGQNVTLSCEQNLNHDAMYWYRQDPGQGLRLIYYSQIVNDFQKGDIAEGYSVSREKKESFPLTVTSAQKNPTAFYLCASSIVSSPGAKNIQYFGAGTRLSVL.

V is TRBV28 and J is TRBJ1-5, with 9 positions matching TRBD1. The CDR3 contains 19 residues. Germline V CDR1 and CDR2: MDHEN, SYDVKM. Losses at the gene ends were 2 bases for V and 0 bases for J; bases not matched to a gene: 11. In DNA form, the CDR3 reads TGTGCCAGCAGTTTACCCGATCCAGGACAGGGGCTTAGCAATCAGCCCCAGCATTTT. It is translated as CASSLPDPGQGLSNQPQHF.

The gene calls are TRBV6-1 and TRBJ2-2, with D possibly TRBD1 on 6 matching bases. Germline values: CDR1 MNHNS, CDR2 SASEGT. V dropped 4 bases and J dropped 7 bases, with 10 bases sitting between them. This CDR3 contains 13 residues. The CDR3 is CASSVQGVGELFF. In nucleotides, the CDR3 is TGTGCCAGCAGTGTACAGGGTGTCGGGGAGCTGTTTTTT.

This chain connects TRBV5-1 to TRBJ2-7; D gene uncertain. The germline V gene encodes CDR1 SGHRS and CDR2 YFSETQ. This CDR3 has 18 residues. Between the trimmed V and J ends, which lost 0 bases and 3 bases, there was a span of 22 bases. The CDR3 region is CASSLGYAQRRRHYEQYF. For the CDR3, the DNA is TGCGCCAGCAGCTTGGGGTATGCGCAGCGACGACGCCACTACGAGCAGTACTTC.

The chain uses TRBV28 and TRBJ2-1; a weak D match, TRBD1 (5 bases). This CDR3 comprises 13 residues. The germline V gene encodes CDR1 MDHEN and CDR2 SYDVKM. V was clipped by 4 bases and J by 5 bases, with 9 bases between them. The DNA for the CDR3 is TGTGCCAGCAGTTATGCGACAGACAATGAGCAGTTCTTC. Amino acid sequence: CASSYATDNEQFF.

There are a few counts of this clone. The V call is TRBV4-1, the J call TRBJ1-4; no clear D. V gave up 3 bases and J gave up 7 bases, with 15 bases separating them. The CDR3 runs 15 residues. Looked up from germline, CDR1 is MGHRA and CDR2 is YSYEKL. Written as DNA, the CDR3 is TGCGCCAGCAGCCAGGAAAATGCGGTTCGTGAAAAACTGTTTTTT. Translated: CASSQENAVREKLFF.

The rearrangement links TRBV19 to TRBJ1-1; tentative D call: TRBD1 (6 bases). Germline CDR1 reads LNHDA; CDR2 reads SQIVND (reference sequence). The CDR3 contains 15 residues. Deletions cut 2 bases from V and 2 bases from J, with 12 bases between. The CDR3 loop is CASSIKKGGNTEAFF. CDR3 in DNA: TGTGCCAGTAGTATAAAAAAAGGGGGTAACACTGAAGCTTTCTTT.

This chain uses TRBV5-1 with TRBJ1-5; D is ambiguous. V was cut by 4 bases and J by 5 bases, with 13 bases left in between. The CDR3 runs to 14 residues. Looked up from germline, CDR1 is SGHRS and CDR2 is YFSETQ. As DNA, the CDR3 is TGCGCCAGCAGCGTCGCTGGACCGGATCAGCCCCAGCATTTT. It specifies CASSVAGPDQPQHF.

The V call is TRBV30, the J call TRBJ2-7; TRBD2 matches 7 bases. Per the germline V gene, CDR1 is GTSNPN and CDR2 is SVGIG (reference sequence). There are 12 residues in the CDR3. The V segment lost 5 bases and the J segment 3 bases; nucleotides outside the gene matches: 4. CDR3 DNA sequence: TGTGCCTGGCGTGGGAGGGACTACGAGCAGTACTTC. It is translated as CAWRGRDYEQYF.

Details on this clone: Other nucleotide sequences from this sample produce the same CDR3. The chain couples TRBV27 to TRBJ2-5, with D tentatively TRBD2 (7 bases). The V gene's germline CDR1 is MNHEY and CDR2 SMNVEV (reference sequence). This CDR3 contains 14 residues. The V end lost 3 bases, the J end lost 3 bases, and 11 bases lay between the germline ends. CDR3 DNA sequence: TGTGCCAGCAGTTTGCAGGGGAGGGAAGAGACCCAGTACTTC. Translation gives CASSLQGREETQYF.

This clone has just a few counts. The genes are TRBV27 and TRBJ1-2; 12 nucleotides match TRBD1. Germline lookup yields CDR1 MNHEY and CDR2 SMNVEV (reference sequence). The CDR3 spans 19 residues. V lost 2 bases, J lost 0 bases, and 10 bases stayed unmatched. For the CDR3, the DNA is TGTGCCAGCAGTTTAAAGGTTTGGGGGACAGGGGGCGCTAACTATGGCTACACCTTC. Translating it yields CASSLKVWGTGGANYGYTF.